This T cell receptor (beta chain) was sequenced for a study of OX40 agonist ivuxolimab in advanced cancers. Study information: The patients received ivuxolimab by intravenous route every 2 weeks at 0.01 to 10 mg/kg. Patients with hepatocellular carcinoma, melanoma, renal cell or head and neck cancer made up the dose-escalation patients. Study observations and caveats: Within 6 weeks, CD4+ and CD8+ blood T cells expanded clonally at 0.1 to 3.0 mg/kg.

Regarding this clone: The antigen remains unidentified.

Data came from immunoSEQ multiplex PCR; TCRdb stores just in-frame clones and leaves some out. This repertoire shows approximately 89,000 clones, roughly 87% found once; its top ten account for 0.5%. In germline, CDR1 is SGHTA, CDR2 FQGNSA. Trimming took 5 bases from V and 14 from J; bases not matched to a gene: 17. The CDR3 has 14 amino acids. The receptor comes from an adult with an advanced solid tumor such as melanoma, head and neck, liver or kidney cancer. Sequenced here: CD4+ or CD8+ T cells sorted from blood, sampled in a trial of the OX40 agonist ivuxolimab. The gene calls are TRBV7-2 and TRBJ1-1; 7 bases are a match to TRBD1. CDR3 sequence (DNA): TGTGCCAGCAGCCCTTATGCCCAGGGGGGGGTTTTCTTCTTT. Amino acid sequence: CASSPYAQGGVFFF. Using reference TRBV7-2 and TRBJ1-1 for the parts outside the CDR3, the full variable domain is GAGVSQSPSNKVTEKGKDVELRCDPISGHTALYWYRQSLGQGLEFLIYFQGNSAPDKSGLPSDRFSAERTGGSVSTLTIQRTQQEDSAVYLCASSPYAQGGVFFFGQGTRLTVV.